The next 22 T cell receptor beta chains were all read from a single sample in a study of cytomegalovirus exposure and HLA in healthy donors. This PCR relied on a set of 60 Vbeta primers and 13 Jbeta primers. TCRdb keeps only in-frame clones here, not all; method: immunoSEQ multiplex PCR. The sample holds over 150,000 clones; 80% are singletons and the top ten take roughly 5%. Sequencing was carried out using PBMCs. Source of these receptors: a man aged 25 to 40 in good health and CMV-seronegative.

Comments on this clone: Additional DNA sequences in this sample encode the identical CDR3. The CDR3, as DNA: TGCGCCAGCAGTCAGAACACTGAAGCTTTCTTT. This codes for CASSQNTEAFF. The rearrangement joins TRBV10-2 to TRBJ1-1, with unresolved D. The V end lost 5 bases, the J end lost 1 base, and 2 bases lay between the germline ends. The CDR3 has 11 amino acids. The germline CDR1 and CDR2 sequences are WSHSY and SAAADI.

This sequence joins TRBV28 and TRBJ1-5; TRBD1 might be the D (5 bases). V lost 4 bases, J lost 9 bases, and 10 bases lay in between. Germline V CDR1 and CDR2: MDHEN, SYDVKM. The CDR3 runs to 12 residues. The CDR3 reads CASSYRGGPQHF. The CDR3 coding sequence is TGTGCCAGCAGTTACCGGGGGGGGCCCCAGCATTTT.

In its sample, this clone was seen once. DNA for the CDR3: TGTGCCTCCCCGGGACTAGCGTACAATGAGCAGTTCTTC. It encodes CASPGLAYNEQFF. The V gene is TRBV30, the J gene TRBJ2-1, with 10 bases matching TRBD2. Per germline, CDR1 GTSNPN and CDR2 SVGIG (reference sequence). The junction had 4 bases not matched to a gene; V was cut back by 7 bases and J by 4 bases. The CDR3 consists of 13 residues. The full variable domain, rest sourced from reference TRBV30 and TRBJ2-1, is SQTIHQWPATLVQPVGSPLSLECTVEGTSNPNLYWYRQAAGRGLQLLFYSVGIGQISSEVPQNLSASRPQDRQFILSSKKLLLSDSGFYLCASPGLAYNEQFFGPGTRLTVL.

This clone was observed once. The gene calls are TRBV11-2 and TRBJ2-1; 7 nucleotides line up with TRBD1. Trimming removed 0 bases from V and 15 bases from J; junction bases left unmatched: 14. Germline V CDR1 and CDR2: SGHAT, FQNNGV. The CDR3 totals 15 residues. CDR3 sequence reads: CASSLDLRTGAIRFF. The CDR3 region has the DNA TGTGCCAGCAGCTTAGATCTAAGGACAGGTGCCATACGGTTCTTC.

The chain joins TRBV27 to TRBJ2-2, with D maybe TRBD2 (5 bases). V shed 0 bases and J shed 3 bases, with 14 bases lying between them. The CDR3 has 17 residues. CDR1 is MNHEY, CDR2 SMNVEV, per germline (reference sequence). The CDR3: CASSLSGVASYTGELFF. The CDR3, as DNA: TGTGCCAGCAGTTTATCAGGAGTAGCGAGCTACACCGGGGAGCTGTTTTTT.

V is TRBV7-3 and J is TRBJ2-1; tentative D call: TRBD1 (5 bases). V lost 1 base and J 9 bases, leaving 10 bases between the germline ends. Germline loops: CDR1 SGHTA, CDR2 FQGTGA. This CDR3 has 13 amino acids. The CDR3 coding sequence is TGTGCCAGCAGCTTAATTTTGGGGCCTGAGCAGTTCTTC. Translation: CASSLILGPEQFF.

The J gene is TRBJ1-5, the V gene TRBV7-8, with 7 bases matching TRBD1. Per germline, CDR1 SGHVS and CDR2 FQNEAQ. CDR3 size: 19 residues. J was trimmed by 2 bases and V by 5 bases; bases with no gene match: 18. The CDR3, as DNA: TGTGCCAGCAGCCCAATGCCAGCCTCGAGGGGGCATGGCAATCAGCCCCAGCATTTT. It encodes CASSPMPASRGHGNQPQHF. Drawing the rest from reference TRBV7-8 and TRBJ1-5, the complete variable domain is GAGVSQSPRYKVAKRGQDVALRCDPISGHVSLFWYQQALGQGPEFLTYFQNEAQLDKSGLPSDRFFAERPEGSVSTLKIQRTQQEDSAVYLCASSPMPASRGHGNQPQHFGDGTRLSIL.

This clone showed up just a few times. The chain combines TRBV7-8 with TRBJ2-7; the D gene is possibly TRBD2 (6 bases). Trimming cost V 1 base and J 2 bases, with 12 bases left between them. The CDR3 has 15 residues. Looked up from germline, CDR1 is SGHVS and CDR2 is FQNEAQ. CDR3 protein: CASSLVPGLTYEQYF. DNA of the CDR3: TGTGCCAGCAGCTTAGTTCCGGGACTCACCTACGAGCAGTACTTC.

The chain has TRBV11-2 and TRBJ2-1, with D possibly being TRBD2 (6 bases). The ends were cut back, 2 bases at V and 6 bases at J, with 8 bases in the middle. Germline CDR1 SGHAT, CDR2 FQNNGV. This CDR3 spans 13 amino acids. CDR3: CASSLRRGNEQFF. CDR3 DNA sequence: TGTGCCAGCAGCTTACGGCGGGGCAATGAGCAGTTCTTC.

The chain recombines TRBV28 with TRBJ1-2, with TRBD1 matching 7 bases. The V gene's germline CDR1 is MDHEN and CDR2 SYDVKM. The CDR3 sequence is 13 residues long. V lost 3 bases and J lost 4; bases outside the gene matches: 2. In DNA form, the CDR3 reads TGTGCCAGCAGTTTCCGGGACAGCTATGGCTACACCTTC. It yields the protein CASSFRDSYGYTF.

This clone was counted a single time. The V and J genes are TRBV2 and TRBJ1-1; D gene ambiguous. This CDR3 has 12 amino acids. Germline CDR1 SNHLY, CDR2 FYNNEI. Trimming took off 4 bases at V and 5 bases at J, with 8 bases between the two ends. The CDR3 loop reads CASSVGETEAFF. In DNA form, the CDR3 reads TGTGCCAGCAGTGTGGGAGAGACTGAAGCTTTCTTT.

V usage is TRBV6-1 and J usage is TRBJ2-7, with TRBD2 matching over 8 bases. V lost 2 bases and J lost 4; bases outside the gene matches: 7. This CDR3 comprises 15 residues. From germline, CDR1 is MNHNS and CDR2 SASEGT. CDR3 coding DNA: TGTGCCAGCAGTGAACCCAGCGGGAGAGGGTACGAGCAGTACTTC. It translates to CASSEPSGRGYEQYF.

V is TRBV7-7 and J is TRBJ2-2; 8 positions agree with TRBD1. CDR1 is SSHAT, CDR2 FNYEAQ, per germline (reference sequence). The length of the CDR3 is 15 residues. V lost 4 bases, J lost 7 bases, and 8 bases stayed unmatched. Here the CDR3 reads CASSSNQGAGGELFF. CDR3 DNA sequence: TGTGCCAGCAGCTCTAATCAGGGGGCCGGCGGGGAGCTGTTTTTT.

CDR3 nucleotide sequence: TGTGCCAGCAGCCCACAGGGGGGCGGCTATGGCTACACCTTC. It codes for CASSPQGGGYGYTF. The chain is built from TRBV7-2 and TRBJ1-2; 8 bases are shared with TRBD1. There are 14 residues in the CDR3. The V gene's germline CDR1 is SGHTA and CDR2 FQGNSA. J was trimmed by 4 bases and V by 5 bases; bases with no gene match: 6.

The chain combines TRBV28 with TRBJ2-2; tentative D call: TRBD1 (6 bases). The germline CDR1 and CDR2 sequences are MDHEN and SYDVKM. The CDR3 is 15 amino acids. The V and J ends lost 6 bases and 0 bases respectively, with 11 bases between them. This CDR3 is CASSPGTSNTGELFF. The DNA of the CDR3 is TGTGCCAGCAGCCCCGGGACATCGAACACCGGGGAGCTGTTTTTT.

The chain uses TRBV7-8 and TRBJ2-2; TRBD1 matches at 9 bases. The CDR3 sequence is 16 residues long. Germline V gives CDR1 SGHVS, CDR2 FQNEAQ. Trimming removed 0 bases from V and 9 bases from J; junction bases left unmatched: 8. The CDR3 DNA reads as TGTGCCAGCAGCTTAGCAGGCGGACAGGGGTTTAGGGAGCTGTTTTTT. Its protein product is CASSLAGGQGFRELFF. Combining the CDR3 with reference TRBV7-8 and TRBJ2-2 gives the whole variable domain GAGVSQSPRYKVAKRGQDVALRCDPISGHVSLFWYQQALGQGPEFLTYFQNEAQLDKSGLPSDRFFAERPEGSVSTLKIQRTQQEDSAVYLCASSLAGGQGFRELFFGEGSRLTVL.

The table lists this clone with a few counts. The chain carries TRBV4-1 and TRBJ2-3; the match to TRBD2 covers 7 bases. The CDR3 spans 13 residues. Germline V lookup: CDR1 MGHRA, CDR2 YSYEKL. V shed 4 bases, J shed 14 bases, and the junction held 12 bases outside the gene matches. The chain's CDR3 is CASSPRELAMTYF. The CDR3 region has the DNA TGCGCCAGCAGCCCCCGTGAACTAGCGATGACGTATTTT.

This clone was detected a few times. V is TRBV29-1 and J is TRBJ1-2; D gene uncertain. The CDR3 spans 12 residues. Trimming left V 0 bases short and J 8 bases short, with 10 bases between. The germline V gene encodes CDR1 SQVTM and CDR2 ANQGSEA. The CDR3 DNA sequence: TGCAGCGTTGAAGATCCCCCGGTGGGCTACACCTTC. This encodes CSVEDPPVGYTF.

The chain uses TRBV13 and TRBJ2-3, with TRBD1 matching over 7 bases. Germline trimming cut 0 bases from V and 2 bases from J; bases unmatched to any gene: 8. Germline CDR1 PRHDT, CDR2 FYEKMQ (reference sequence). The CDR3 runs 17 residues. The CDR3 sequence is CASSLGRDSWATDTQYF. CDR3 DNA: TGTGCCAGCAGCTTAGGCAGGGACAGCTGGGCCACAGATACGCAGTATTTT. The complete variable domain, with remaining parts taken from reference TRBV13 and TRBJ2-3, reads AAGVIQSPRHLIKEKRETATLKCYPIPRHDTVYWYQQGPGQDPQFLISFYEKMQSDKGSIPDRFSAQQFSDYHSELNMSSLELGDSALYFCASSLGRDSWATDTQYFGPGTRLTVL.

The rearrangement joins TRBV28 to TRBJ2-3, with TRBD2 identical over 14 bases. Germline CDR1 is MDHEN and CDR2 is SYDVKM. CDR3 size: 17 residues. J lost 4 bases, V lost 5 bases, and 8 bases had no gene match. CDR3 residues: CASSRLAGGRGADTQYF. CDR3 sequence (DNA): TGTGCCAGCAGTCGACTAGCGGGAGGGAGGGGCGCAGATACGCAGTATTTT.

This chain connects TRBV10-3 to TRBJ2-1, with 9 bases identical to TRBD1. CDR1 and CDR2 from the germline V gene are ENHRY and SYGVKD. The V segment lost 8 bases and the J segment 5 bases; nucleotides outside the gene matches: 7. CDR3 length: 14 residues. The DNA for the CDR3 is TGTGCCATCCGGGGACAGGGAATGGACAATGAGCAGTTCTTC. It yields the protein CAIRGQGMDNEQFF.

This rearrangement joins TRBV10-3 to TRBJ2-3; D call uncertain. The germline V and J ends were trimmed by 2 bases and 6 bases, with 6 bases remaining between them. CDR1 ENHRY and CDR2 SYGVKD come from the germline V gene. The CDR3 runs 12 residues. CDR3: CAISEPVDTQYF. CDR3 sequence (DNA): TGTGCCATCAGTGAGCCCGTGGATACGCAGTATTTT.